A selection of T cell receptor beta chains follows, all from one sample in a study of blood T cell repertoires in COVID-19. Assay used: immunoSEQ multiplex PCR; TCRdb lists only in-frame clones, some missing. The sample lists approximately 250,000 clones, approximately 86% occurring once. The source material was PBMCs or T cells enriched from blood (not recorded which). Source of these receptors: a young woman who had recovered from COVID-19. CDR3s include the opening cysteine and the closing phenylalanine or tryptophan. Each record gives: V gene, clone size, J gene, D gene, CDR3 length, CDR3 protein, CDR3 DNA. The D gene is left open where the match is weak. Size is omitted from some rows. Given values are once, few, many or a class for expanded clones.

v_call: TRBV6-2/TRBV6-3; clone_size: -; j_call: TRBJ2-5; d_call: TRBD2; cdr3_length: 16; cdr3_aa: CASSVTSGVYQETQYF; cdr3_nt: TGTGCCAGCAGCGTGACTAGCGGGGTATATCAAGAGACCCAGTACTTC
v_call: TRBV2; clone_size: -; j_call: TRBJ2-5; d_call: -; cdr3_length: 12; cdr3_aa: CASISGQETQYF; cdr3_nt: TGTGCCAGCATCAGCGGCCAAGAGACCCAGTACTTC
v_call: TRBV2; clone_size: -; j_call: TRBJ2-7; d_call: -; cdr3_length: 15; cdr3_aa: CASSPGGMPAFEQYF; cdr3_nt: TGTGCCAGCAGTCCAGGGGGGATGCCGGCGTTCGAGCAGTACTTC
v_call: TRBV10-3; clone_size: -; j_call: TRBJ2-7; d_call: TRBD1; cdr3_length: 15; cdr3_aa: CAIRDNRGGSYEQYF; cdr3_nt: TGTGCCATCAGAGATAACAGGGGCGGCTCCTACGAGCAGTACTTC
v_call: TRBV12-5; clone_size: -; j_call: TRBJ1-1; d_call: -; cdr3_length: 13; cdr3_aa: CASGLNRNTEAFF; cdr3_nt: TGTGCTAGTGGTTTGAACAGAAACACTGAAGCTTTCTTT
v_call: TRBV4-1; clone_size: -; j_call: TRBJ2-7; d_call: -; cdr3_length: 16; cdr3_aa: CASSQVTGGPTYEQYF; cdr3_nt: TGCGCCAGCAGCCAAGTTACCGGGGGGCCCACCTACGAGCAGTACTTC
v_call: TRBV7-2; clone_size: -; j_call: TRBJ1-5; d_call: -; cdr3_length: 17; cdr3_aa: CASSLAPAGGANQPQHF; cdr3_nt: TGTGCCAGCAGCTTAGCTCCGGCGGGGGGGGCGAATCAGCCCCAGCATTTT
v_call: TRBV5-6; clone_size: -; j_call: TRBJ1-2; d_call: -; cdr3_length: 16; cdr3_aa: CASSLARTAHHYGYTF; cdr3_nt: TGTGCCAGCAGCTTGGCCAGGACAGCTCACCACTATGGCTACACCTTC
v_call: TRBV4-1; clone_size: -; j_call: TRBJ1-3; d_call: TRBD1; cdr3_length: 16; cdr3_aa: CASSPPPGQARNTIYF; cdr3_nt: TGCGCCAGCAGCCCACCTCCGGGACAGGCGAGAAACACCATATATTTT
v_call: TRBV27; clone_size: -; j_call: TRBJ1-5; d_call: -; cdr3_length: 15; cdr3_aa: CASSSTRYSNQPQHF; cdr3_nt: TGTGCCAGCAGTTCTACCCGGTATAGCAATCAGCCCCAGCATTTT
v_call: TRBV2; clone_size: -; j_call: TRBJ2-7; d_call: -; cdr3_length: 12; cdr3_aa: CASGRSWYEQYF; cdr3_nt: TGTGCCAGCGGGCGCAGTTGGTACGAGCAGTACTTC
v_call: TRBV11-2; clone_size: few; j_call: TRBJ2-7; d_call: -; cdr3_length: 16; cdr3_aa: CASSPPRQGRSYEQYF; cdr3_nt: TGTGCCAGCAGCCCCCCCAGGCAGGGGCGTTCCTACGAGCAGTACTTC
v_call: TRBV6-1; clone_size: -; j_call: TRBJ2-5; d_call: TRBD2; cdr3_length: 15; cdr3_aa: CASSELASGRETQYF; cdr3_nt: TGTGCCAGCAGTGAACTGGCTAGCGGGCGGGAGACCCAGTACTTC
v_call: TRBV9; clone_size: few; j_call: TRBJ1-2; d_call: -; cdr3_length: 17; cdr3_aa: CASSGDISRGGNYGYTF; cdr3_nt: TGTGCCAGCAGCGGGGACATAAGTCGCGGGGGCAACTATGGCTACACCTTC
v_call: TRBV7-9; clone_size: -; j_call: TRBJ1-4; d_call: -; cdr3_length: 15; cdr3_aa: CASSLLMGHSEKLFF; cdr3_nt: TGTGCCAGCAGCTTACTTATGGGACACAGTGAAAAACTGTTTTTT
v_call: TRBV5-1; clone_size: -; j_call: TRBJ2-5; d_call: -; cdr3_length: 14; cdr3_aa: CASSLGQTGETQYF; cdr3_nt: TGCGCCAGCAGCTTGGGGCAGACAGGCGAGACCCAGTACTTC
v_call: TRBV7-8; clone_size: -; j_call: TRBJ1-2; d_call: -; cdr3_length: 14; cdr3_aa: CASGSEATNYGYTF; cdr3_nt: TGTGCCAGCGGGTCGGAAGCGACTAACTATGGCTACACCTTC
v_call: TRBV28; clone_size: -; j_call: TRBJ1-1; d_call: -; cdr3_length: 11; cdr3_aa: CASIFYTEAFF; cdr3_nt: TGTGCCAGCATATTTTACACTGAAGCTTTCTTT
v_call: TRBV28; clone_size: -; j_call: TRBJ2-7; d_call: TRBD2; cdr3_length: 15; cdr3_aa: CASSLTGGIPGEQYF; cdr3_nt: TGTGCCAGCAGTTTAACGGGAGGGATTCCAGGGGAGCAGTACTTC
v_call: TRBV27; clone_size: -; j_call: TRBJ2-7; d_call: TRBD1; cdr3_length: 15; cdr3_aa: CASSLSDREAYEQYF; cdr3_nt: TGTGCCAGCAGTTTATCGGACAGGGAGGCCTACGAGCAGTACTTC